This T cell receptor beta chain derives from a study of post-analysis software for immune sequencing data. Worth noting for this clonotype: The antigen remains unidentified.

This CDR3 is 12 amino acids long. Trimming stripped 4 bases from V and 5 bases from J, with 9 bases between. The germline V gene has CDR1 ENHRY and CDR2 SYGVKD. Study outcomes and limitations: There were roughly 5 TRBV segments more frequent in patients than controls, and TRBV5-6, TRBV5-1 and TRBV20-1 were among them.

Unique molecular identifiers were present in the TCR beta cDNA libraries. A single record per CDR3 protein comes from TCRdb applying MiXCR to the PCR reads. The sample has 800,000 to 950,000 distinct CDR3 sequences, about 57% seen once. The V gene is TRBV10-3, the J gene TRBJ2-7, with D unclear. The TCR comes from a girl aged 10-17 years with multiple sclerosis. Sequencing was performed on blood. CDR3 residues: CAISATEDEQYF. CDR3 DNA sequence: TGTGCCATCAGTGCAACAGAGGACGAGCAGTACTTC.